Here is one T cell receptor beta chain with its context. Its binding antigen is unknown. Per-base quality was not reported, and no clone a single base away is much larger than it. The CDR3 regions of human TCRbeta chains were analyzed by immunosequencing. In the paper's pipeline: Repertoire TCRs were checked for matches against a reference library of SARS-CoV-2-specific TCRs that had been generated using the MIRA antigen-specificity platform. Breadth was defined as the fraction of unique TCRs that were SARS-CoV-2-associated. Depth was defined as the fraction of total T cells that were SARS-CoV-2-associated. Using the MIRA data, each spike-specific TCR was assigned both to the spike region to which the TCR was reactive and to a CD4 or CD8 class. Log10-transformed breadth and depth values were compared by one-way ANOVA with Sidak's multiple comparisons tests. TCRdb stores this immuneACCESS table with in-frame sequences only. Part of the clones is absent; in the studies checked, under half of the shortfall reflects unresolved V genes, and no reason is known for the rest. The D gene and trimming were derived from the DNA, and the V and J assignments and clone size from that table. Within this sample are about 120,000 clones, with 88% of them counted one time only. Just over 3.5% of the sample is in the top ten clones.

These data originate in a study of T cell responses to AZD1222 COVID-19 vaccine (dated by TCRdb to about 2021). Regarding the study in general: TCR sequencing covered some 240 trial participants: roughly 200 given two doses of AZD1222 and 26 given two doses of MenACWY control vaccine. Trial participants were enrolled by age into subgroups of 18-55, 56-69 and 70-plus years, and 148, 28 and 57 TCR-sequenced participants, respectively, were included in these subgroups.

General study outcomes and caveats: Participants were mostly white British, with more females than males. The authors suggested clonal diversity may have been underestimated. Conclusions about previously exposed vaccinees were limited because only a handful of AZD1222 recipients were SARS-CoV-2 seropositive at baseline. After two AZD1222 doses, spike-specific TCR breadth and depth were significantly higher than at day 0 and than in MenACWY recipients. Epitopes outside the regions mutated in the B.1.351 and B.1.1.7 variants were reportedly recognized by nearly half of the unique spike-specific TCRs. Vaccine-associated CD4 TCRs spanned the whole spike protein, with dominant responses in regions 160-218 and 743-854. Because no samples from the day 14 peak response were available, repertoires could be characterized only after the peak T cell response. The 56-69-year group was small, and its depth increase did not reach significance, likely because of low power.

Ends trimmed: V by 5 bases, J by 4 bases; bases unmatched to a gene: 10. Taken from cysteine to phenylalanine, the CDR3 has 16 residues. Kept here is only the CDR3 DNA, which spans 48 bases and is read in frame from base 1. CDR1 is given as MNHEY and CDR2 as SMNVEV, both from the germline V gene (reference sequence). The intended sense of this specimen's time point label: about 28 days (+/-7) after the second vaccine dose. AZD1222 recipients given second doses at about 4 weeks or at about 12 weeks were pooled, since spike-specific TCR depth and breadth were not found to differ between the two schedules. Samples from vaccinated people were obtained from the UK trials COV001 and COV002, which included a single-blind randomized controlled phase 2/3 trial of AZD1222 (ChAdOx1 nCoV-19) in healthy adults. For TCRbeta chain sequencing, PBMC samples were collected from trial participants at day 0 and at day 28 after the second dose.

The V gene is TRBV27 and the J gene is TRBJ2-1; TRBD2 fits 8 bases in the junction. This receptor was identified in an adult who received the AZD1222 COVID-19 vaccine. Here the sequenced sample was peripheral blood, taken 28 days after the second AZD1222 dose. The nucleotide sequence reads TGTGCCAGCAGTGGGGATTGGGTAGCGGGGTACAATGAGCAGTTCTTC. It codes for CASSGDWVAGYNEQFF.